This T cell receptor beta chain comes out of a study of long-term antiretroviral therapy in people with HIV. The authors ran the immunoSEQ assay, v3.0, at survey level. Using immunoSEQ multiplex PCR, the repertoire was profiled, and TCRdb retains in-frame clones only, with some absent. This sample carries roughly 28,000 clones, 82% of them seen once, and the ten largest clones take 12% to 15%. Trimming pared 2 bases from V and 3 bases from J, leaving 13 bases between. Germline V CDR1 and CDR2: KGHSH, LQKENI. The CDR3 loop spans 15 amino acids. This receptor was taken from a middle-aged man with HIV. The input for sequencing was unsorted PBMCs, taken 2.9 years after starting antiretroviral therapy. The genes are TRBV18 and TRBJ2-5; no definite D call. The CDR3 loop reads CASSPIRNTEETQYF. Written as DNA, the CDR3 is TGTGCCAGCTCACCAATCCGGAATACAGAAGAGACCCAGTACTTC.